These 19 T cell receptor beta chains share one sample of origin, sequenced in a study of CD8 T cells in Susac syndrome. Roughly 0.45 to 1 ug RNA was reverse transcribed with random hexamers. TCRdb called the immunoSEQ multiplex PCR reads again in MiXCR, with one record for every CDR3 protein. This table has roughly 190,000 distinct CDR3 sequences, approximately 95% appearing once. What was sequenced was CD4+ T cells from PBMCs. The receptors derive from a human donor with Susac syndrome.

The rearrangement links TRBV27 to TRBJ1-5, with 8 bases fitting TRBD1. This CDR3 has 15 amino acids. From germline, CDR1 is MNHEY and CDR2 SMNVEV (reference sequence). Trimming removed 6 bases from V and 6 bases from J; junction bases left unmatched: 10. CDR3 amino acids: CASSLGQGVSQPQHF. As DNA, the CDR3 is TGTGCCAGCAGCCTCGGACAGGGAGTGAGTCAGCCCCAGCATTTT.

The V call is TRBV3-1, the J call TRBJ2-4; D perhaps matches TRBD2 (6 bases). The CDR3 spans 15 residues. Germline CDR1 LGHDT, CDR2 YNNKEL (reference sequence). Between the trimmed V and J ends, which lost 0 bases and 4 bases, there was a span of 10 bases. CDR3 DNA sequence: TGTGCCAGCAGCCAAGAGCCAGGACTAAAAAACATTCAGTACTTC. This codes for CASSQEPGLKNIQYF.

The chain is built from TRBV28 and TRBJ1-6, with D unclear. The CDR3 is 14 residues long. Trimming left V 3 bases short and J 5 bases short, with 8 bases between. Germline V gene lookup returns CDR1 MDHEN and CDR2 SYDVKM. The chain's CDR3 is CASSFLRDNSPLHF. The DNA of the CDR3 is TGTGCCAGCAGTTTTCTGAGGGATAATTCACCCCTCCACTTT.

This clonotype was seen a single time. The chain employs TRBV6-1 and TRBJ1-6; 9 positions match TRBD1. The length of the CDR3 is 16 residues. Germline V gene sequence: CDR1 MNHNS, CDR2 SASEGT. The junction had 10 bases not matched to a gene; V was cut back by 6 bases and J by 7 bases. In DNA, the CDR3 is TGTGCCAGCAGCTTCACCGGGGGACAGGGAAATTCACCCCTCCACTTT. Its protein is CASSFTGGQGNSPLHF.

DNA for the CDR3: TGCAGCGTTGAAGATAACCGCCGTCCGGGGGGTAATGAAAAACTGTTTTTT. Translating gives CSVEDNRRPGGNEKLFF. This chain connects TRBV29-1 to TRBJ1-4, with a tentative D call TRBD1 (5 bases). The CDR3 is 17 residues long. V lost 0 bases and J lost 4, with 18 bases in between. CDR1 is SQVTM and CDR2 is ANQGSEA in the germline V gene. Drawing the rest from reference TRBV29-1 and TRBJ1-4, the complete variable domain is SAVISQKPSRDICQRGTSLTIQCQVDSQVTMMFWYRQQPGQSLTLIATANQGSEATYESGFVIDKFPISRPNLTFSTLTVSNMSPEDSSIYLCSVEDNRRPGGNEKLFFGSGTQLSVL.

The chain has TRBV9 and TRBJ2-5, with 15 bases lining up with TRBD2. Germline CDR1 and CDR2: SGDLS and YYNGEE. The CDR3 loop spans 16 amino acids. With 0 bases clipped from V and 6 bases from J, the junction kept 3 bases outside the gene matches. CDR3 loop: CASSVGGLAGGQTQYF. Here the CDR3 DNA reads TGTGCCAGCAGCGTAGGGGGACTAGCGGGGGGCCAGACCCAGTACTTC.

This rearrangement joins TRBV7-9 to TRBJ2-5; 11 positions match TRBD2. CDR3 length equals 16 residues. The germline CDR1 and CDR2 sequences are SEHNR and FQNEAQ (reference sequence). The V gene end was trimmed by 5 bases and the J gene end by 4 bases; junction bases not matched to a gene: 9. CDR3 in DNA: TGTGCCAGCAGCCGTCCAACTAGCGGGGGTGGAGAGACCCAGTACTTC. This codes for CASSRPTSGGGETQYF.

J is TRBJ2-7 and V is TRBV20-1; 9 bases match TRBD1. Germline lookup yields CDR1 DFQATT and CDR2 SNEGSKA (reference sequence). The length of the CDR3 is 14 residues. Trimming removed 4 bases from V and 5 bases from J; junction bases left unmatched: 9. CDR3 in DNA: TGCAGTGCTAAAGCCGGGACAGGGTACAACGAGCAGTACTTC. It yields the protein CSAKAGTGYNEQYF.

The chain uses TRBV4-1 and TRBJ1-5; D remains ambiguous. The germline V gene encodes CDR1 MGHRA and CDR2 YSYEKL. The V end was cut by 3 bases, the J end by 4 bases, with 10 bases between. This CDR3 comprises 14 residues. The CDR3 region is CASSHLGRNQPQHF. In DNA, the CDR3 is TGCGCCAGCAGCCACCTCGGCAGAAATCAGCCCCAGCATTTT.

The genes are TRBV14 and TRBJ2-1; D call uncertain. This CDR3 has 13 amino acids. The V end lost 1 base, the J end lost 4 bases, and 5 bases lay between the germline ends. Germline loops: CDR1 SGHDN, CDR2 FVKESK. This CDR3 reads CASSQGVYNEQFF. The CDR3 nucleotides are TGTGCCAGCAGCCAAGGGGTTTACAATGAGCAGTTCTTC.

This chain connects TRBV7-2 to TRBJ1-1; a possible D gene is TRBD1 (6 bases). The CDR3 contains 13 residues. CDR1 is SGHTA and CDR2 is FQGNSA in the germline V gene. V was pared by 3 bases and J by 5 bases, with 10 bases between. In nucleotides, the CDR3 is TGTGCCAGCAGCTTCGGGGGCGGTACTGAAGCTTTCTTT. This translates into CASSFGGGTEAFF.

CDR3 sequence reads: CASSATTGLTNEKLFF. CDR3 bases: TGTGCCAGCAGTGCCACCACAGGGTTAACTAATGAAAAACTGTTTTTT. This chain joins TRBV6-1 and TRBJ1-4; possibly TRBD1 for D (6 bases). V shed 4 bases and J shed 1 base, with 13 bases lying between them. Germline V lookup: CDR1 MNHNS, CDR2 SASEGT. There are 16 residues in the CDR3.

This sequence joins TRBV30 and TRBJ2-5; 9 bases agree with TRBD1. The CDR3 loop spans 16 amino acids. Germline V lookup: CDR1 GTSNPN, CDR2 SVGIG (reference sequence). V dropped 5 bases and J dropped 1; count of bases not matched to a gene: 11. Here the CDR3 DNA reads TGTGCCTGGGGCCGTCCAACGGGACAGGGCCAAGAGACCCAGTACTTC. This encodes CAWGRPTGQGQETQYF.

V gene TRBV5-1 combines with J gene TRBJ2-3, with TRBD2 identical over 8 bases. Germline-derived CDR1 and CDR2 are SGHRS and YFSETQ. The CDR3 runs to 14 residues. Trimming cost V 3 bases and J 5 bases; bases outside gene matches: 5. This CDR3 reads CASSSGGSGDTQYF. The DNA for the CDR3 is TGCGCCAGCAGCTCGGGGGGGTCTGGAGATACGCAGTATTTT. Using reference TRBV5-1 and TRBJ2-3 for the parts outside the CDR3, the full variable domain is KAGVTQTPRYLIKTRGQQVTLSCSPISGHRSVSWYQQTPGQGLQFLFEYFSETQRNKGNFPGRFSGRQFSNSRSEMNVSTLELGDSALYLCASSSGGSGDTQYFGPGTRLTVL.

The CDR3 region is CAWSALTGYNEQFF. In DNA, the CDR3 is TGTGCCTGGAGTGCCTTGACTGGGTACAATGAGCAGTTCTTC. The gene calls are TRBV30 and TRBJ2-1; no clear D gene. Germline CDR1 is GTSNPN and CDR2 is SVGIG (reference sequence). CDR3 length: 14 residues. V shed 1 base and J shed 4 bases, with 11 bases lying between them.

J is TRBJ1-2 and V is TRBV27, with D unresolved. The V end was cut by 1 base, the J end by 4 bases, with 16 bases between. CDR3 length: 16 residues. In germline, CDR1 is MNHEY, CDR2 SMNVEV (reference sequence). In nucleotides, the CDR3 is TGTGCCAGCAGTTTATTGGGAGATAAGGGAGGCTATGGCTACACCTTC. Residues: CASSLLGDKGGYGYTF.

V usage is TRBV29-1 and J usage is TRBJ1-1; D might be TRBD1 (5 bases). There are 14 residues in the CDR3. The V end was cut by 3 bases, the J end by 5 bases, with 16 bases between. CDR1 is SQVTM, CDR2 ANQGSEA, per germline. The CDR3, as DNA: TGCAGCGTTGATTCTAGTCAGGGATCGACTGAAGCTTTCTTT. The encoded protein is CSVDSSQGSTEAFF. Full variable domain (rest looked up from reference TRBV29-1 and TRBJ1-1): SAVISQKPSRDICQRGTSLTIQCQVDSQVTMMFWYRQQPGQSLTLIATANQGSEATYESGFVIDKFPISRPNLTFSTLTVSNMSPEDSSIYLCSVDSSQGSTEAFFGQGTRLTVV.

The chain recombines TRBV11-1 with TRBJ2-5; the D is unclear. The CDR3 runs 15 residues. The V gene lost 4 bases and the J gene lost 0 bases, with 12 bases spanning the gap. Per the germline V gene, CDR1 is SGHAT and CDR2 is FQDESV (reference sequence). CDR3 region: CASSSRSRYQETQYF. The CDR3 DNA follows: TGTGCCAGCAGCTCCCGGAGTCGGTACCAAGAGACCCAGTACTTC.

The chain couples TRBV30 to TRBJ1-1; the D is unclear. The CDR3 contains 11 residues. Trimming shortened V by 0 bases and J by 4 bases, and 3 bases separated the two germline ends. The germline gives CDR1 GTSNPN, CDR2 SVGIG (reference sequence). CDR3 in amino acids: CAWSVGTEAFF. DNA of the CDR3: TGTGCCTGGAGTGTGGGCACTGAAGCTTTCTTT.